Presented here are 15 T cell receptor beta chains from one specimen sequenced in a study of beta chain features in type 1 diabetes. Expressed TCRB transcripts were sequenced, since all the RNA that had been isolated was reverse transcribed. Sequencing was performed with immunoSEQ multiplex PCR; in TCRdb, only in-frame clones are kept and a portion is missing. The sample holds roughly 170,000 clones; about 13% are singletons and the top ten take approximately 0.64%. The sample taken for sequencing was central memory CD4+ T cells from blood. Receptors were obtained from a woman under 30 in good health.

The chain employs TRBV11-2 and TRBJ2-1; the match to TRBD2 covers 8 bases. Trimming took 4 bases from V and 7 from J; bases not matched to a gene: 12. The length of the CDR3 is 16 residues. Germline V CDR1 and CDR2: SGHAT, FQNNGV. CDR3 nucleotide sequence: TGTGCCAGCAGCTCCCCGGGCCGAGCGGGAGCGAATGAGCAGTTCTTC. Protein sequence: CASSSPGRAGANEQFF.

V is TRBV29-1 and J is TRBJ2-1; 7 bases agree with TRBD2. The V gene's germline CDR1 is SQVTM and CDR2 ANQGSEA. CDR3 length: 14 amino acids. V lost 4 bases to trimming and J lost 9 bases; unmatched junction nucleotides: 12. The CDR3, as DNA: TGCAGCGTTGTGTGGGGGGGAGGTTCCACTGAGCAGTTCTTC. Protein sequence: CSVVWGGGSTEQFF.

This clone showed up just a few times. This sequence joins TRBV5-6 and TRBJ2-1; possible D gene TRBD1, 6 bases. Germline CDR1 reads SGHDT; CDR2 reads YYEEEE. Trimming shortened V by 4 bases and J by 5 bases, and 16 bases separated the two germline ends. This CDR3 has 15 amino acids. For the CDR3, the DNA is TGTGCCAGCAGCCGAGGACAGATAAAAAACAATGAGCAGTTCTTC. Residues: CASSRGQIKNNEQFF.

The chain has TRBV19 and TRBJ2-3, with a weak D call TRBD2 (6 bases). Trimming took 6 bases from V and 4 from J, leaving 14 bases between them. Germline V CDR1 and CDR2: LNHDA, SQIVND (reference sequence). The CDR3 spans 14 residues. CDR3 in amino acids: CASSLAERADTQYF. CDR3 sequence (DNA): TGTGCCAGTAGCTTAGCGGAACGTGCAGATACGCAGTATTTT.

The chain couples TRBV5-6 to TRBJ2-1, with TRBD2 matching 11 bases. Per the germline V gene, CDR1 is SGHDT and CDR2 is YYEEEE. The V segment lost 4 bases and the J segment 2 bases; nucleotides outside the gene matches: 5. This CDR3 spans 16 amino acids. As DNA, the CDR3 is TGTGCCAGCAGCCACACGGGACTAGCGGCCTACAATGAGCAGTTCTTC. It codes for CASSHTGLAAYNEQFF.

This clone occurred a few times. J is TRBJ1-5 and V is TRBV5-4, with D hard to call. The germline V gene has CDR1 SGHNT and CDR2 YYREEE (reference sequence). Trimming shortened V by 3 bases and J by 0 bases, and 10 bases separated the two germline ends. The CDR3 contains 15 residues. In nucleotides, the CDR3 is TGTGCCAGCAGCTCGGGTCTCGATAGCAATCAGCCCCAGCATTTT. Amino acids: CASSSGLDSNQPQHF.

This clone was recorded a few times. The rearrangement joins TRBV14 to TRBJ2-7, with a possible D match to TRBD1 (5 bases). The germline V and J ends were trimmed by 3 bases and 5 bases, with 17 bases remaining between them. This CDR3 has 15 amino acids. Germline loops: CDR1 SGHDN, CDR2 FVKESK. The CDR3 nucleotides are TGTGCCAGCAGCCACCAAAACAAGGGGCTGGACGAGCAGTACTTC. Translating it yields CASSHQNKGLDEQYF.

This clone was observed a handful of times. The CDR3 DNA is TGTGCCAGCTCACCCCGCTTTACCGGGACAGGCCTCAACAATGAGCAGTTCTTC. Its protein is CASSPRFTGTGLNNEQFF. The rearrangement joins TRBV18 to TRBJ2-1; TRBD1 agrees at 8 bases. The CDR3 contains 18 residues. The V gene end was trimmed by 3 bases and the J gene end by 5 bases; junction bases not matched to a gene: 15. Germline CDR1 reads KGHSH; CDR2 reads LQKENI.

The chain uses TRBV10-2 and TRBJ1-1, with D possibly being TRBD1 (5 bases). Trimming took 0 bases from V and 0 from J, leaving 8 bases between them. CDR3 length: 15 amino acids. Germline loops: CDR1 WSHSY, CDR2 SAAADI. The CDR3 sequence is CASSESGQMNTEAFF. DNA of the CDR3: TGCGCCAGCAGTGAGTCTGGACAAATGAACACTGAAGCTTTCTTT.

A few counts support this clone. This chain uses TRBV4-2 with TRBJ2-1, with TRBD2 identical over 12 bases. The length of the CDR3 is 18 residues. Germline trimming cut 5 bases from V and 0 bases from J; bases unmatched to any gene: 8. Germline V lookup: CDR1 LGHNA, CDR2 YNFKEQ. The CDR3 DNA follows: TGTGCCAGCAGCGAAGGGGGACTAGCGGGTAGCTCCTACAATGAGCAGTTCTTC. Residues: CASSEGGLAGSSYNEQFF.

This chain connects TRBV28 to TRBJ2-3, with 9 bases lining up with TRBD2. V dropped 5 bases and J dropped 2; count of bases not matched to a gene: 8. This CDR3 has 16 residues. CDR1 MDHEN and CDR2 SYDVKM come from the germline V gene. This CDR3 is CASSGGIAGDTDTQYF. In DNA form, the CDR3 reads TGTGCCAGCAGTGGGGGGATAGCGGGGGACACAGATACGCAGTATTTT.

This clone has only a few counts. The rearrangement links TRBV15 to TRBJ1-4; 9 bases line up with TRBD1. The junction had 8 bases not matched to a gene; V was cut back by 4 bases and J by 8 bases. This CDR3 has 15 amino acids. The germline gives CDR1 LNHNV, CDR2 YYDKDF (reference sequence). CDR3 protein: CATSTTGQGSEKLFF. The CDR3 coding sequence is TGTGCCACCAGCACGACGGGACAGGGAAGCGAAAAACTGTTTTTT.

This clone showed up just a few times. This chain connects TRBV28 to TRBJ2-1; 12 nucleotides agree with TRBD2. V shed 5 bases and J 8 bases; nucleotides not matched to a gene: 7. CDR1 and CDR2 (germline): MDHEN, SYDVKM. The CDR3 contains 15 residues. This CDR3 is CASSKPGLAGYEQFF. The DNA of the CDR3 is TGTGCCAGCAGTAAGCCGGGACTAGCGGGTTATGAGCAGTTCTTC.

J is TRBJ2-7 and V is TRBV7-3; 8 nucleotides agree with TRBD2. The ends lost 2 bases at V and 4 bases at J; junction bases unmatched: 10. The CDR3 loop spans 16 amino acids. Germline V CDR1 and CDR2: SGHTA, FQGTGA. The CDR3 DNA reads as TGTGCCAGCAGCTTAGGAACCAGCGGGAGTGCGTACGAGCAGTACTTC. It is translated as CASSLGTSGSAYEQYF.

This chain joins TRBV6-5 and TRBJ1-1; D is unclear. The CDR3 is 11 residues long. Germline V gene data show CDR1 as MNHEY and CDR2 as SVGAGI. The V and J ends lost 7 bases and 5 bases respectively, with 8 bases between them. The CDR3 spells CASISATEAFF. In nucleotides, the CDR3 is TGTGCCAGCATTTCTGCGACTGAAGCTTTCTTT.